Sequencing of this TCR beta chain was carried out in a study of OX40 agonist ivuxolimab in advanced cancers. Assay used: immunoSEQ multiplex PCR; TCRdb lists only in-frame clones, some missing. The sample consists of roughly 58,000 clones, 93% of them appearing once. The investigators sampled blood at baseline, at cycle 4 day 1, and at cycle 7 day 1. Germline CDR1 is SGHDN and CDR2 is FVKESK. Trimming shortened V by 1 base and J by 8 bases, and 14 bases separated the two germline ends. The CDR3 runs to 14 residues. Turning to this clone: The antigen is unknown.

Study-wide results and limits: Clonal expansion was seen in CD4+ and CD8+ blood T cells by week 6 at 0.1 to 3.0 mg/kg.

This receptor was identified in an adult with an advanced solid tumor such as melanoma, head and neck, liver or kidney cancer. The sequencing here drew on CD4+ or CD8+ T cells sorted from blood, taken in a trial of the OX40 agonist ivuxolimab. This rearrangement joins TRBV14 to TRBJ1-2; D remains unclear. DNA of the CDR3: TGTGCCAGCAGCCAAGTTCTCTCCGGAAGAGGCTACACCTTC. Protein product: CASSQVLSGRGYTF.